In its sample, the clone carrying this TCR delta chain was seen many times. The target antigen is unknown. TCRdb has a much larger clone's protein, which differs at residue 18 from the translation of this DNA, likely because of a read error; what is shown is the protein translated from the DNA. Gammadelta T cells were flow-sorted from PBMC into Vgamma9/Vdelta2+ and Vdelta2-negative populations for bulk analysis. The CDR3 runs to 21 residues. Unmatched junction bases numbered 29, after V lost 0 bases and J lost 10 bases. Per germline, CDR1 TSWWSYY and CDR2 QGS. This specimen belongs to a study of γδ T cells in repeated Plasmodium falciparum infection. Findings of the study overall: Vdelta2-negative gammadelta repertoires, largely Vdelta1+, seemingly showed infection-driven waves of new clonal selection.

TCRdb redid the clone calls on the multiplex PCR reads with CATT. The sample yields around 49,000 delta-chain clones, roughly 2% seen once. Specimen: gamma-delta T cells from blood. The rearrangement joins TRDV1 to TRDJ1, with 7 positions matching TRDD3. TCRdb records no J gene; here it was assigned by comparing the DNA to germline. The origin of this receptor is a pool of human donors (malaria-infected and uninfected, not separated). CDR3 bases: TGTGCTCTTGGGGAACTAGGCTTCTCACCTTTTACTGGGGACAGATTGGGGAGACTCATCTTT. Amino acids: CALGELGFSPFTGDRLGRLIF.